These 7 T cell receptor beta chains were sequenced from one sample in a study of regulatory T cells in long-lasting Graves disease. HTBI primers from iRepertoire and Arm-PCR of CDR3 regions yielded the TCR beta libraries. MiXCR, applied by TCRdb to the multiplex PCR reads, yields one record per CDR3 protein. Among about 540,000 distinct CDR3 sequences listed, around an eighth were seen once. Time point here: newly diagnosed GD, antithyroid drugs for less than 3 months. The authors made the TCR library using RNA they extracted from PBMCs. Another study also made use of these data, one on T cells in Graves' hyperthyroidism and ophthalmopathy.

Material: peripheral blood mononuclear cells (PBMCs), obtained at new diagnosis, from a patient treated with antithyroid drugs. The receptors come from a man in his thirties or forties with Graves disease.

The chain employs TRBV10-3 and TRBJ2-1, with a possible D match to TRBD1 (5 bases). The CDR3 spans 13 residues. Trimming shortened V by 3 bases and J by 6 bases, and 9 bases separated the two germline ends. Germline CDR1 is ENHRY and CDR2 is SYGVKD. CDR3 loop: CAISDLQGNEQFF. The DNA for the CDR3 is TGTGCCATCAGTGATCTTCAGGGCAATGAGCAGTTCTTC.

Concerning this clonotype itself: This likely traces to a read error, being one base from a far larger clone. J is TRBJ2-1 and V is TRBV20-1, with a weak D call TRBD1 (6 bases). Trimming shortened V by 2 bases and J by 10 bases, and 21 bases separated the two germline ends. The length of the CDR3 is 15 residues. Germline CDR1 DFQATT, CDR2 SNEGSKA (reference sequence). This CDR3 is CSARSPTGSLGEQFF. The DNA for the CDR3 is TGCAGTGCTAGATCCCCCACAGGGTCGTTGGGCGAGCAGTTCTTC.

In this sample, this clonotype turned up many times. This chain joins TRBV12-3 or TRBV12-4 and TRBJ2-2, with a tentative D call TRBD1 (6 bases). CDR3 size: 14 residues. The V end lost 6 bases, the J end lost 2 bases, and 10 bases lay between the germline ends. For the CDR3, the DNA is TGTGCCAGCAGCTTCGGGACAAACACCGGGGAGCTGTTTTTT. Amino acids: CASSFGTNTGELFF.

This clonotype showed up just once. This chain connects TRBV27 to TRBJ2-7, with 9 bases fitting TRBD1. Germline values: CDR1 MNHEY, CDR2 SMNVEV (reference sequence). This CDR3 is built from 14 residues. Unmatched junction bases numbered 9, after V lost 8 bases and J lost 4 bases. In nucleotides, the CDR3 is TGTGCCAGCTCTATACAGGGGGCGGGTTACGAGCAGTACTTC. This codes for CASSIQGAGYEQYF.

Ten or more counts support this clonotype. V usage is TRBV5-1 and J usage is TRBJ2-7; D possibly uses TRBD1 or TRBD2 (5 bases each). The CDR3 covers 12 residues. CDR1 and CDR2 (germline): SGHRS, YFSETQ. V was clipped by 3 bases and J by 6 bases, with 10 bases between them. The CDR3 region has the DNA TGCGCCAGCAGCTCCGGGACCTTCGAGCAGTACTTC. This sequence encodes CASSSGTFEQYF.

This clonotype was seen at least ten times. The chain uses TRBV20-1 and TRBJ1-4; no definite D call. The CDR3 covers 10 residues. CDR1 and CDR2 from the germline V gene are DFQATT and SNEGSKA (reference sequence). The CDR3 DNA follows: TGCAGCGTAGGACGTGAAAAACTGTTTTTT. Its translation is CSVGREKLFF.

This clonotype was detected many times. The gene calls are TRBV10-3 and TRBJ1-2; 7 bases fit TRBD1. Germline-derived CDR1 and CDR2 are ENHRY and SYGVKD. The CDR3 runs 13 residues. V lost 10 bases, J lost 4 bases, and 9 bases stayed unmatched. The CDR3: CATTPQGGYGYTF. In DNA form, the CDR3 reads TGTGCCACCACGCCCCAGGGGGGCTATGGCTACACCTTC.